This TCR beta chain was sequenced for a study of regulatory T cells in long-lasting Graves disease. About the study: Newly diagnosed Graves' patients had under 3 months of antithyroid drugs.

Time point indicated: newly diagnosed GD, antithyroid drugs for less than 3 months. Extracted PBMC RNA gave rise to the TCR library. According to the study, TCR beta libraries were built with iRepertoire HTBI primers and CDR3-region Arm-PCR. TCRdb re-called the multiplex PCR reads through MiXCR, storing one row per CDR3 protein. Seen here are 450,000 to 600,000 distinct CDR3 sequences, less than 15% observed once, and the top ten hold roughly 10%. Points on this clonotype: Given a much more abundant clone one base away, this may be a read error.

The same sample was also studied in work on T cells in Graves' hyperthyroidism and ophthalmopathy. From that second work: Uncontrolled infection, other autoimmune disease, pregnancy or lactation led to exclusion. HTBI primers were employed in a first-round RT-PCR of the TCR CDR3.

The sequence came from a young man with Graves disease. The starting material was peripheral blood mononuclear cells (PBMCs), obtained at new diagnosis, from a patient treated with antithyroid drugs.

The DNA for the CDR3 is TGTGCCACCAGTGATTTGGGCGGGAGTCCCTACAATGAGCAGTACTTC. Its translation: CATSDLGGSPYNEQYF. This rearrangement joins TRBV24-1 to TRBJ2-7; 7 bases agree with TRBD2. CDR3 length equals 16 residues. V gave up 0 bases and J gave up 7 bases; unmatched junction bases: 11. Per germline, CDR1 KGHDR and CDR2 SFDVKD.